The source of this T cell receptor (beta chain) is a study of T cell responses to AZD1222 COVID-19 vaccine. Libraries were prepared by immunoSEQ multiplex PCR; TCRdb keeps only in-frame clonotypes and omits some of them. Of about 86,000 clones listed, about nine tenths are singletons. The count of this clone is one. There are 15 residues in the CDR3. Deletions cut 2 bases from V and 0 bases from J, with 10 bases between. Per germline, CDR1 LGHDT and CDR2 YNNKEL (reference sequence). This TCR came from an adult who received the AZD1222 COVID-19 vaccine. Material: peripheral blood, obtained 28 days after the second AZD1222 dose. V usage is TRBV3-1 (or the pseudogene TRBV3-2) and J usage is TRBJ1-1, with D possibly being TRBD1 (5 bases). The CDR3 reads CASSQFGAMNTEAFF. The CDR3 coding sequence is TGTGCCAGCAGCCAATTCGGGGCGATGAACACTGAAGCTTTCTTT.